This entry lists 8 T cell receptor beta chains sequenced from one sample in a study of T-cell reconstitution after alpha-beta-depleted transplantation in children. Unique molecular identifiers were incorporated when the TCRbeta library was constructed. From the PCR reads, TCRdb called clonotypes with MiXCR, one entry per CDR3 protein. The table lists hundreds of thousands of distinct CDR3 sequences, about a tenth of them singletons. This specimen consisted of PBMCs from the stem cell graft donor, obtained from the stem cell graft. The receptors were sampled from a human donor who donated a stem cell graft to a child with SCID.

This sequence joins TRBV5-6 and TRBJ2-5; TRBD2 might be the D (5 bases). Trimming cost V 1 base and J 1 base, with 11 bases left between them. Germline V gene sequence: CDR1 SGHDT, CDR2 YYEEEE. The CDR3 is 15 amino acids. The CDR3 sequence is CASSLFRGSQETQYF. The CDR3 bases are TGTGCCAGCAGCTTGTTTCGGGGATCCCAAGAGACCCAGTACTTC.

This clonotype showed up just a few times. The chain combines TRBV6-1 with TRBJ1-2; 9 bases agree with TRBD1. This CDR3 comprises 15 residues. Germline V gene sequence: CDR1 MNHNS, CDR2 SASEGT. Trimming took 6 bases from V and 3 from J; bases not matched to a gene: 8. The CDR3 region is CASRMTGGMDYGYTF. DNA of the CDR3: TGTGCCAGCAGGATGACAGGGGGAATGGACTATGGCTACACCTTC.

This clonotype has only a few counts. The rearrangement uses TRBV5-1 and TRBJ1-1; 7 nucleotides align to TRBD1. The V gene end was trimmed by 4 bases and the J gene end by 5 bases; junction bases not matched to a gene: 8. This CDR3 comprises 14 residues. Germline CDR1 and CDR2: SGHRS and YFSETQ. CDR3 bases: TGCGCCAGCAGCGTTTCAGGGGGAGAAACTGAAGCTTTCTTT. It codes for CASSVSGGETEAFF.

The rearrangement links TRBV19 to TRBJ2-1; TRBD2 matches at 8 bases. Germline CDR1 LNHDA, CDR2 SQIVND (reference sequence). The CDR3 covers 16 residues. The V segment lost 6 bases and the J segment 4 bases; nucleotides outside the gene matches: 11. The CDR3 coding sequence is TGTGCCAGTAGACAACCCGGTAGCGGGGTATACAATGAGCAGTTCTTC. Its translation is CASRQPGSGVYNEQFF.

V gene TRBV12-3 or TRBV12-4 combines with J gene TRBJ1-1; D remains ambiguous. CDR3 length: 15 residues. Trimming pared 6 bases from V and 1 base from J, leaving 15 bases between. In nucleotides, the CDR3 is TGTGCCAGCAGCCCACGCGGGGTATGGAACACTGAAGCTTTCTTT. It codes for CASSPRGVWNTEAFF.

In this sample, this clonotype turned up many times. The rearrangement uses TRBV12-3 or TRBV12-4 and TRBJ2-2, with 8 positions matching TRBD1. The CDR3 consists of 16 residues. Germline trimming cut 6 bases from V and 2 bases from J; bases unmatched to any gene: 8. The CDR3 protein is CASSLGQGPNTGELFF. The CDR3 region has the DNA TGTGCCAGCAGCCTAGGACAGGGACCAAACACCGGGGAGCTGTTTTTT.

This clonotype was detected only a few times. This chain joins TRBV7-9 and TRBJ1-6; D uncertain. The germline gives CDR1 SEHNR, CDR2 FQNEAQ (reference sequence). The CDR3 spans 13 residues. The V end lost 5 bases, the J end lost 9 bases, and 11 bases lay between the germline ends. The CDR3 nucleotides are TGTGCCAGCAGCCCGGGCTTTTCTTCACCCCTCCACTTT. Its protein product is CASSPGFSSPLHF. Full variable domain (remainder filled in from reference TRBV7-9 and TRBJ1-6): DTGVSQNPRHKITKRGQNVTFRCDPISEHNRLYWYRQTLGQGPEFLTYFQNEAQLEKSRLLSDRFSAERPKGSFSTLEIQRTEQGDSAMYLCASSPGFSSPLHFGNGTRLTVT.

This chain connects TRBV25-1 to TRBJ2-7; D possibly corresponds to TRBD2 (7 bases). There are 15 residues in the CDR3. The V end lost 2 bases, the J end lost 4 bases, and 15 bases lay between the germline ends. Germline V gene sequence: CDR1 MGHDK, CDR2 SYGVNS. The CDR3 here is CASSENRGGRYEQYF. DNA of the CDR3: TGTGCCAGCAGTGAAAATCGCGGGGGCAGGTACGAGCAGTACTTC.